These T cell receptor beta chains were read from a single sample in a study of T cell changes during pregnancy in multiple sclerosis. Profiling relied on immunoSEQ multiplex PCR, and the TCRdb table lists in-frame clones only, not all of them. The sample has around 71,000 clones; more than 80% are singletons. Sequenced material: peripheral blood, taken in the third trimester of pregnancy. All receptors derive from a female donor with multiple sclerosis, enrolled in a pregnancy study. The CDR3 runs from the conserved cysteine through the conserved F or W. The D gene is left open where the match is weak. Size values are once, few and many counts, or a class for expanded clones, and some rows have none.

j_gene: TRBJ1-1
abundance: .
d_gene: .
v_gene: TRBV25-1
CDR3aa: CASSEYRNTEAFF
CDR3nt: TGTGCCAGCAGTGAATACAGGAACACTGAAGCTTTCTTT

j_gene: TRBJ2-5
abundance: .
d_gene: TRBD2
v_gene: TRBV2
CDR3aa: CASSAWPSGTHQETQYF
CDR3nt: TGTGCCAGCAGCGCTTGGCCTAGCGGGACCCACCAAGAGACCCAGTACTTC

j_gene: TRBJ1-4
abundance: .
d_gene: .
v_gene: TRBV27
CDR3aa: CASSAIRDNEKLFF
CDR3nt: TGTGCCAGCAGTGCAATCAGGGATAATGAAAAACTGTTTTTT

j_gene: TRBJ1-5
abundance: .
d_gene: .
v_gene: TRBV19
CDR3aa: CASSVTGSQPQHF
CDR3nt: TGTGCCAGTAGTGTTACAGGGTCTCAGCCCCAGCATTTT

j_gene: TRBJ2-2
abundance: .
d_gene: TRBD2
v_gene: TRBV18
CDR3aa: CASSPPGLAQTGELFF
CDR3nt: TGTGCCAGCTCACCACCGGGACTAGCGCAAACCGGGGAGCTGTTTTTT

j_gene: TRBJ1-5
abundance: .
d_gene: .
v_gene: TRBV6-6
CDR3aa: CASSKQGQLAQPQHF
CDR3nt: TGTGCCAGCAGTAAACAAGGACAGTTAGCTCAGCCCCAGCATTTT

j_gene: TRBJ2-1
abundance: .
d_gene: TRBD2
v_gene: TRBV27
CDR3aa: CASSRLAGDYNEQFF
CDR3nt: TGTGCCAGCAGCAGACTAGCGGGAGATTACAATGAGCAGTTCTTC

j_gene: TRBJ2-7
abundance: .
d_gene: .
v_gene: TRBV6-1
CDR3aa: CASSEVPGVTYEQYF
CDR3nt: TGTGCCAGCAGTGAAGTTCCGGGTGTGACGTACGAGCAGTACTTC

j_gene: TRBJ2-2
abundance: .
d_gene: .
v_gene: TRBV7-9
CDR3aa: CASSLIFVTGELFF
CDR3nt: TGTGCCAGCAGCTTAATCTTCGTCACCGGGGAGCTGTTTTTT

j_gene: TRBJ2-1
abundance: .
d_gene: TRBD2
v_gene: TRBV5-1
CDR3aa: CASNGLARNEQFF
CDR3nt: TGCGCCAGCAATGGACTAGCTAGGAATGAGCAGTTCTTC

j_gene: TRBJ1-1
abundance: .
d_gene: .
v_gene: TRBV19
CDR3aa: CASSGTGGYTEAFF
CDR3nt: TGTGCCAGTAGTGGGACCGGGGGATACACTGAAGCTTTCTTT

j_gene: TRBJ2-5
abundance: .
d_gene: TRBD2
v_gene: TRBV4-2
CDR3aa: CASSPHSGRAGGETQYF
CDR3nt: TGTGCCAGCAGCCCCCACAGCGGGAGGGCCGGTGGAGAGACCCAGTACTTC

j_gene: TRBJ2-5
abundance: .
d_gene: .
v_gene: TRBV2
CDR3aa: CASSAPSAGQETQYF
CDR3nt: TGTGCCAGCAGTGCACCCAGCGCTGGACAAGAGACCCAGTACTTC

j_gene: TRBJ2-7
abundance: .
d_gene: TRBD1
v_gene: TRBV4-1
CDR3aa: CASSQLRGTGVYEQYF
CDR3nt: TGCGCCAGCAGCCAATTAAGGGGGACAGGGGTCTACGAGCAGTACTTC

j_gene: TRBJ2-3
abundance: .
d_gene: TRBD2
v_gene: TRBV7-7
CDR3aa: CASSLWESEREAYTDTQYF
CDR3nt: TGTGCTAGCAGCTTATGGGAATCCGAGCGGGAGGCATACACAGATACGCAGTATTTT

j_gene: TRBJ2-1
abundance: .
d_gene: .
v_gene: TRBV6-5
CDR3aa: CASRAAGRRQFF
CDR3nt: TGTGCCAGCAGAGCCGCGGGCCGCCGGCAGTTCTTC

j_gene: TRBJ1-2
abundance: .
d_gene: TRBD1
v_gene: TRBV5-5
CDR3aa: CASSLGQGFYYGYTF
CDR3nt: TGTGCCAGCAGCCTGGGACAGGGCTTTTACTATGGCTACACCTTC

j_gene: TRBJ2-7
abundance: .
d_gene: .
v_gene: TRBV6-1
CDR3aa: CASSGQGGNSYEQYF
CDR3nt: TGTGCCAGCAGCGGGCAGGGGGGCAACTCCTACGAGCAGTACTTC

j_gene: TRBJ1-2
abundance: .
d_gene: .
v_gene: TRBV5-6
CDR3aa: CASSTMGGLWGYTF
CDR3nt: TGTGCCAGCAGTACCATGGGGGGACTATGGGGCTACACCTTC

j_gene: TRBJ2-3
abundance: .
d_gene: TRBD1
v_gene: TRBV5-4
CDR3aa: CASSLGRGRTDTQYF
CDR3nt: TGTGCCAGCAGCTTGGGAAGGGGGCGTACAGATACGCAGTATTTT

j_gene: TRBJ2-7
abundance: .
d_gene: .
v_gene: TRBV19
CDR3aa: CASSKGGYEQYF
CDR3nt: TGTGCCAGTAGTAAAGGAGGCTACGAGCAGTACTTC

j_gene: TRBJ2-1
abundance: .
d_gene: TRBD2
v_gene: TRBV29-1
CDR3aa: CSVEGTSDEQFF
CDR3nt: TGCAGCGTTGAAGGCACTAGCGATGAGCAGTTCTTC

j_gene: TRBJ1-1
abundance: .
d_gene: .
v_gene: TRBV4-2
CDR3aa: CASSQDMEDPAFVNTEAFF
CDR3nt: TGTGCCAGCAGCCAAGATATGGAGGATCCTGCGTTTGTGAACACTGAAGCTTTCTTT

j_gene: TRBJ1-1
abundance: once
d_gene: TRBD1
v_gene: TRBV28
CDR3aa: CASRPDRLSFEAFF
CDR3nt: TGTGCCAGCAGACCGGACAGGCTATCTTTTGAAGCTTTCTTT

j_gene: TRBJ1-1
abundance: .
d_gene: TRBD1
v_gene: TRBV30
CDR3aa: CAWSNPGQGYTEAFF
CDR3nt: TGTGCCTGGAGTAATCCGGGACAGGGTTACACTGAAGCTTTCTTT

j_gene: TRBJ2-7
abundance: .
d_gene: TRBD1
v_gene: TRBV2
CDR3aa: CASNTGGFSYEQYF
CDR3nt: TGTGCCAGCAATACAGGGGGCTTCTCCTACGAGCAGTACTTC

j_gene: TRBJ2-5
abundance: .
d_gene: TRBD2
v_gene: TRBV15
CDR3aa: CATSRGTSGTLETQYF
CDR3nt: TGTGCCACCAGCAGAGGGACTAGCGGGACCCTAGAGACCCAGTACTTC

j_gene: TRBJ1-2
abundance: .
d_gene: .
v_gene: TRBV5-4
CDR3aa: CASSLTRDKGYTF
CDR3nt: TGTGCCAGCAGCTTGACTCGGGACAAAGGCTACACCTTC

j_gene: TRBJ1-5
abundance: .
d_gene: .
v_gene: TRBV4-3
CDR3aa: CASSQDSIGDGNQPQHF
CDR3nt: TGCGCCAGCAGCCAAGATTCCATAGGGGATGGAAATCAGCCCCAGCATTTT

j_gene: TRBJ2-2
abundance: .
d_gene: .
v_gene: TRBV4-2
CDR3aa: CASSQDGTIANTGELFF
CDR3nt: TGTGCCAGCAGCCAAGATGGGACAATCGCGAACACCGGGGAGCTGTTTTTT